These 6 T cell receptor beta chains originate from one sample sequenced in a study of cytomegalovirus exposure and HLA in healthy donors. In the PCR, 60 Vbeta and 13 Jbeta primers were used. The data were produced by immunoSEQ multiplex PCR, yet TCRdb's version contains in-frame clones alone and is incomplete. The sample holds about 190,000 clones, 60% to 85% seen once. The material sequenced was PBMCs. The receptors stem from a woman in her late teens or twenties in good health and CMV-seronegative.

The V call is TRBV15, the J call TRBJ2-5; D not resolved. Germline lookup yields CDR1 LNHNV and CDR2 YYDKDF (reference sequence). The CDR3 extends over 15 amino acids. Trimming removed 1 base at V and 1 base at J, with 10 bases between. The CDR3 bases are TGTGCCACCAGCAGAGGGGCCAGCCCCCAAGAGACCCAGTACTTC. Amino acids: CATSRGASPQETQYF.

V is TRBV29-1 and J is TRBJ1-2, with TRBD1 identical over 7 bases. The CDR3 sequence is 14 residues long. V shed 6 bases and J 0 bases; nucleotides not matched to a gene: 7. The germline CDR1 and CDR2 sequences are SQVTM and ANQGSEA. CDR3 DNA: TGCAGCGTGTGGGACAGCGAGGCTAACTATGGCTACACCTTC. Its protein is CSVWDSEANYGYTF.

This clone was picked up a small number of times. The V and J genes are TRBV11-1 and TRBJ1-4; 11 positions match TRBD1. Germline assignment: CDR1 SGHAT and CDR2 FQDESV (reference sequence). Losses at the gene ends were 5 bases for V and 7 bases for J; bases not matched to a gene: 3. This CDR3 spans 14 amino acids. The CDR3 is CASSPDRGREKLFF. The DNA of the CDR3 is TGTGCCAGCAGCCCGGACAGGGGGCGTGAAAAACTGTTTTTT.

V and J are TRBV7-3 and TRBJ2-3; 10 positions match TRBD2. CDR1 SGHTA and CDR2 FQGTGA come from the germline V gene. CDR3 length: 14 amino acids. V trimming: 5 bases; J trimming: 6 bases; junction bases outside the gene matches: 5. CDR3 in DNA: TGTGCCAGCAGCCCGCTAGCGGGAGTTGATACGCAGTATTTT. It translates to CASSPLAGVDTQYF.

The chain is built from TRBV7-2 and TRBJ2-2; 9 bases map to TRBD1. The V and J ends lost 5 bases and 7 bases, in that order; junction bases with no gene match: 8. CDR1 SGHTA and CDR2 FQGNSA come from the germline V gene. The CDR3 consists of 15 residues. CDR3 nucleotide sequence: TGTGCCAGCAGCCTTACAGGGGGCGGGGTCGGGGAGCTGTTTTTT. It specifies CASSLTGGGVGELFF.

The chain is built from TRBV14 and TRBJ2-1, with 8 nucleotides matching TRBD2. This CDR3 has 15 amino acids. Trimming removed 4 bases from V and 4 bases from J; junction bases left unmatched: 6. Germline-derived CDR1 and CDR2 are SGHDN and FVKESK. The CDR3 protein is CASSPGGRPYNEQFF. The CDR3 nucleotides are TGTGCCAGCAGCCCGGGGGGGCGACCGTACAATGAGCAGTTCTTC.